Shown below are 20 T cell receptor beta chains from a single sample sequenced in a study of shared clonotypes between healthy human individuals. Some clones are missing from TCRdb's copy, which holds only in-frame ones; the method was immunoSEQ multiplex PCR. The table shows about 2.4 million clones, with 90% to 95% occurring only once. The sequencing input was naive CD4+ T cells from PBMCs. Subset described: CD45RA+ positively selected. The receptors stem from a man between 18 and 35 years old in good health. Some clones in this sample may be carry-over from other donors' samples.

The chain links TRBV4-1 to TRBJ1-1; 8 nucleotides line up with TRBD1. The CDR3 is 14 residues long. Germline values: CDR1 MGHRA, CDR2 YSYEKL. V was clipped by 4 bases and J by 1 base; unmatched bases: 2. CDR3 sequence (DNA): TGCGCCAGCAGCCCTGGGACAGGGAACACTGAAGCTTTCTTT. Its protein product is CASSPGTGNTEAFF.

Note on this clone: The same CDR3 is also encoded by other DNA sequences in this sample. This chain links TRBV5-6 with TRBJ1-1; D gene ambiguous. V gave up 0 bases and J gave up 2 bases, with 5 bases separating them. CDR3 size: 13 residues. The germline V gene has CDR1 SGHDT and CDR2 YYEEEE. As DNA, the CDR3 is TGTGCCAGCAGCTTGGGGCCTAACACTGAAGCTTTCTTT. Its translation is CASSLGPNTEAFF.

The chain employs TRBV5-1 and TRBJ2-1; 7 bases line up with TRBD1. Trimming took 2 bases from V and 8 from J; bases not matched to a gene: 7. This CDR3 spans 14 amino acids. Germline V CDR1 and CDR2: SGHRS, YFSETQ. CDR3 in DNA: TGCGCCAGCAGCTTACGACAGGGCCGCGATGAGCAGTTCTTC. It codes for CASSLRQGRDEQFF.

The chain recombines TRBV11-2 with TRBJ1-1; TRBD1 aligns across 7 bases. This CDR3 contains 15 residues. Per germline, CDR1 SGHAT and CDR2 FQNNGV. The V and J ends lost 4 bases and 3 bases, in that order; junction bases with no gene match: 8. The CDR3 reads CASSSLTGAYTEAFF. The CDR3 DNA sequence: TGTGCCAGCAGCTCCCTCACAGGGGCGTACACTGAAGCTTTCTTT.

This chain links TRBV12-5 with TRBJ2-7; D not resolved. Trimming stripped 3 bases from V and 9 bases from J, with 9 bases between. From germline, CDR1 is LGHNT and CDR2 FRNRAP. The CDR3 is 11 residues long. The CDR3 coding sequence is TGTGCTAGTGGTTTTGGCGGAAGGCAGTACTTC. Amino acid sequence: CASGFGGRQYF. The whole variable domain, filled in from reference TRBV12-5 and TRBJ2-7, reads DARVTQTPRHKVTEMGQEVTMRCQPILGHNTVFWYRQTMMQGLELLAYFRNRAPLDDSGMPKDRFSAEMPDATLATLKIQPSEPRDSAVYFCASGFGGRQYFGPGTRLTVT.

V usage is TRBV28 and J usage is TRBJ2-5; maybe TRBD1 (6 bases). V gave up 5 bases and J gave up 2 bases, with 12 bases separating them. The germline gives CDR1 MDHEN, CDR2 SYDVKM. This CDR3 has 14 residues. This CDR3 is CASSIIGQQETQYF. As DNA, the CDR3 is TGTGCCAGCAGTATTATAGGACAGCAAGAGACCCAGTACTTC.

The gene calls are TRBV7-2 and TRBJ2-5; D remains ambiguous. CDR1 SGHTA and CDR2 FQGNSA come from the germline V gene. V dropped 1 base and J dropped 7 bases, with 16 bases sitting between them. The CDR3 covers 15 residues. The CDR3 loop reads CASSLEWADLWTQYF. The CDR3 DNA reads TGTGCCAGCAGCTTAGAGTGGGCAGACCTTTGGACCCAGTACTTC.

This chain joins TRBV18 and TRBJ2-7, with D unclear. Between the trimmed V and J ends, which lost 6 bases and 3 bases, there was a span of 21 bases. The CDR3 runs to 16 residues. Germline CDR1 KGHSH, CDR2 LQKENI. CDR3 in amino acids: CASSQVGGLLNYEQYF. The DNA for the CDR3 is TGTGCCAGCTCGCAGGTCGGTGGGCTGCTGAACTACGAGCAGTACTTC.

This chain links TRBV19 with TRBJ2-7; 13 bases line up with TRBD2. CDR1 and CDR2 from the germline V gene are LNHDA and SQIVND (reference sequence). V shed 4 bases, J shed 2 bases, and the junction held 2 bases outside the gene matches. The CDR3 consists of 15 residues. The CDR3 sequence is CASSRGLAGTYEQYF. In DNA, the CDR3 is TGTGCCAGTAGTAGGGGACTAGCGGGAACCTACGAGCAGTACTTC.

The rearrangement links TRBV2 to TRBJ2-1; weak D call: TRBD2 (5 bases). V lost 3 bases and J lost 10, with 13 bases in between. The CDR3 consists of 13 residues. Germline CDR1 reads SNHLY; CDR2 reads FYNNEI. The CDR3 nucleotides are TGTGCCAGCAGTGAGGAACGGGGAGTAGAGCAGTTCTTC. Amino acids: CASSEERGVEQFF.

The V call is TRBV19, the J call TRBJ2-7; either TRBD1 or TRBD2 may supply D (5 bases each). Germline CDR1 and CDR2: LNHDA and SQIVND (reference sequence). V dropped 3 bases and J dropped 4 bases, with 19 bases sitting between them. CDR3 size: 16 residues. The chain's CDR3 is CASSIRVGTADYEQYF. CDR3 DNA sequence: TGTGCCAGTAGTATTCGCGTTGGGACGGCTGATTACGAGCAGTACTTC.

This chain links TRBV21-1 with TRBJ1-2. TRBV21-1 is listed as a pseudogene. The length of the CDR3 is 16 residues. The CDR3 region is CASSRNPSQCIYGYTF. CDR3 coding DNA: TGTGCCAGCAGCAGAAATCCCAGCCAGTGCATTTATGGCTACACCTTC.

This CDR3 is CASSPRSSRVETQYF. CDR3 coding DNA: TGCGCCAGCAGCCCCCGGTCCTCCCGTGTAGAGACCCAGTACTTC. The chain is built from TRBV5-1 and TRBJ2-5; D not certain. Germline loops: CDR1 SGHRS, CDR2 YFSETQ. With 4 bases removed from V and 4 bases from J, the gap between germline ends came to 17 bases. CDR3 size: 15 residues.

This clone was found once. This chain connects TRBV7-2 to TRBJ2-3; D not resolved. CDR3 length: 16 residues. In germline, CDR1 is SGHTA, CDR2 FQGNSA. V was shortened by 2 bases and J by 0 bases, with 12 bases between the two germline ends. CDR3 bases: TGTGCCAGCAGCTTATTCGGGCCCATTAGCACAGATACGCAGTATTTT. This gives the protein CASSLFGPISTDTQYF.

This rearrangement joins TRBV29-1 to TRBJ1-1, with a possible D match to TRBD1 (6 bases). Germline lookup yields CDR1 SQVTM and CDR2 ANQGSEA. CDR3 length: 11 amino acids. V lost 7 bases, J lost 11 bases, and 17 bases lay in between. CDR3 sequence: CSGRTVRGAFF. In nucleotides, the CDR3 is TGCAGCGGGCGGACAGTGAGGGGGGCTTTCTTT.

The chain joins TRBV5-5 to TRBJ1-4; D might be TRBD1 (6 bases). The CDR3 has 17 residues. Germline CDR1 reads SGHKS; CDR2 reads YYEKEE (reference sequence). The V end lost 4 bases, the J end lost 3 bases, and 19 bases lay between the germline ends. CDR3 nucleotides: TGTGCCAGCAGCGGACGGACAGCCCAAGGGGCTAATGAAAAACTGTTTTTT. Its translation is CASSGRTAQGANEKLFF.

The rearrangement joins TRBV11-2 to TRBJ1-1; no definite D call. The CDR3 spans 14 residues. CDR1 and CDR2 from the germline V gene are SGHAT and FQNNGV. V was shortened by 2 bases and J by 5 bases, with 12 bases between the two germline ends. In DNA, the CDR3 is TGTGCCAGCAGCTTATTTCATGGGGAAACTGAAGCTTTCTTT. Amino acids: CASSLFHGETEAFF.

This clone has only a few counts. This sequence joins TRBV29-1 and TRBJ1-1, with D unclear. CDR3 length: 13 residues. Germline V CDR1 and CDR2: SQVTM, ANQGSEA. Trimming pared 7 bases from V and 1 base from J, leaving 13 bases between. CDR3: CSGMGVGNTEAFF. The CDR3, as DNA: TGCAGCGGCATGGGTGTAGGGAACACTGAAGCTTTCTTT.

The chain links TRBV4-1 to TRBJ2-3; unclear D gene. Germline CDR1 and CDR2: MGHRA and YSYEKL. This CDR3 has 14 amino acids. Trimming took 0 bases from V and 2 from J, leaving 6 bases between them. The DNA for the CDR3 is TGCGCCAGCAGCCAAGACAAACTCACAGATACGCAGTATTTT. This codes for CASSQDKLTDTQYF.

The chain combines TRBV4-1 with TRBJ2-2, with 7 bases that match TRBD1. CDR3 length equals 17 residues. The germline V gene has CDR1 MGHRA and CDR2 YSYEKL. V dropped 3 bases and J dropped 4; count of bases not matched to a gene: 11. The CDR3 DNA is TGCGCCAGCAGCCACTTCGGGACAGCTAAAGTCACCGGGGAGCTGTTTTTT. Encoded protein: CASSHFGTAKVTGELFF.